This is a list of T cell receptor beta chains from one sample in a study of T cell responses to AZD1222 COVID-19 vaccine. Repertoires were generated with immunoSEQ multiplex PCR, while TCRdb's copy carries only in-frame clones and drops some. This table has 100,000 to 150,000 clones, around 90% appearing once. Sequenced material: peripheral blood, taken on day 0 of AZD1222 vaccination. The receptors were gathered from an adult in good health. The CDR3 runs from the conserved cysteine through the conserved F or W. The order of the fields is D gene, clone size, J gene, V gene, CDR3 DNA, CDR3 protein. A D gene is named only where the DNA matches it firmly. A row's size may be missing; if present it is once, few, many or a size class.

NA NA TRBJ1-1 TRBV11-3 TGTGCCAGCAGCTTAGAGGAGGACCGTGAAGCTTTCTTT CASSLEEDREAFF
NA NA TRBJ2-5 TRBV19 TGTGCCAGTAGTATGACAGCCCAAGAGACCCAGTACTTC CASSMTAQETQYF
TRBD1 NA TRBJ1-2 TRBV27 TGTGCCAGCAGTTTTGGTAACAACAGGGGGCGCGGTGGCTACACCTTC CASSFGNNRGRGGYTF
TRBD2 NA TRBJ2-1 TRBV27 TGTGCCAGCAGTTTCTGGGCTGGGACTAGCGTTTACAATGAGCAGTTCTTC CASSFWAGTSVYNEQFF
TRBD2 NA TRBJ2-7 TRBV5-1 TGCGCCAGCAGCTACAGCGGGGGGGACTACGAGCAGTACTTC CASSYSGGDYEQYF
NA NA TRBJ1-3 TRBV6-5 TGTGCCAGCAGTCGGGGGGCCAACTCTGGAAACACCATATATTTT CASSRGANSGNTIYF
NA few TRBJ1-1 TRBV6-5 TGTGCCAGCAAGTGGGGTAGAGTTATGGGTGAAGCTTTCTTT CASKWGRVMGEAFF
TRBD1 NA TRBJ1-2 TRBV10-3 TGTGCCATCAGTGGACAGGGGGCAGGAGGCTACACCTTC CAISGQGAGGYTF
NA NA TRBJ2-1 TRBV27 TGTGCCAGCAGTTCCCACCTTCGGACTGGGTCCGATGAGCAGTTCTTC CASSSHLRTGSDEQFF
NA NA TRBJ2-7 TRBV15 TGTGCCACCAAGGGGGGAGGCCGCTCCTACGAGCAGTACTTC CATKGGGRSYEQYF
TRBD1 NA TRBJ2-2 TRBV7-9 TGTGCCAGCTTCAACACCGGACAGGGAGGAACCGGGGAGCTGTTTTTT CASFNTGQGGTGELFF
TRBD1 NA TRBJ1-4 TRBV18 TGTGCCAGCTCACTCGACAGGGTTGGTGAAAAACTGTTTTTT CASSLDRVGEKLFF
TRBD1 few TRBJ1-1 TRBV5-1 TGCGCCAGCAGCTCAGGACAGGCGAGTGAAGCTTTCTTT CASSSGQASEAFF
NA NA TRBJ2-7 TRBV10-2 TGCGCCAGCAGTGAGTTGGGAACATCGAGCTCCTACGAGCAGTACTTC CASSELGTSSSYEQYF
TRBD1 once TRBJ1-1 TRBV19 TGTGCCAGTAGTCCAAGACAGGGAAGTAGAGACACTGAAGCTTTCTTT CASSPRQGSRDTEAFF
NA NA TRBJ1-3 TRBV2 TGTGCCAGCAACCGCCTCTCTGGAAACACCATATATTTT CASNRLSGNTIYF
NA NA TRBJ1-2 TRBV28 TGTGCCAGCAGTACGGGACTTCACCTCTATGGCTACACCTTC CASSTGLHLYGYTF
NA NA TRBJ2-5 TRBV7-3 TGTGCCAGCAGCCCAGGGAACAGTGCCCTCCAAGAGACCCAGTACTTC CASSPGNSALQETQYF
TRBD1 many TRBJ1-2 TRBV5-4 TGTGCCAGCAGCTTAGACAGGGGGTATGGCTACACCTTC CASSLDRGYGYTF
NA NA TRBJ2-3 TRBV6-5 TGTGCCAGCCATGGGGGGAGCGGAAACACAGATACGCAGTATTTT CASHGGSGNTDTQYF
NA NA TRBJ1-4 TRBV5-1 TGCGCCAGCAGCTTGCAGGGAACTAATGAAAAACTGTTTTTT CASSLQGTNEKLFF
NA NA TRBJ1-4 TRBV13 TGTGCCAGCAGCTTAGGCCGTCAGTCTGGTTCTAATGAAAAACTGTTTTTT CASSLGRQSGSNEKLFF
NA once TRBJ1-3 TRBV29-1 TGCAGCGTGGGGGGTAGGGCTGGAAACACCATATATTTT CSVGGRAGNTIYF
NA NA TRBJ1-5 TRBV5-1 TGCGCCAGCAGCCTGGGTACAGCCCAGCCCCAGCATTTT CASSLGTAQPQHF
NA NA TRBJ2-7 TRBV11-3 TGTGCCAGCAGCTTAGGGGATTTGGGGAAGGAGGAGCAGTACTTC CASSLGDLGKEEQYF
NA few TRBJ2-7 TRBV15 TGTGCCACCAGCAGTGGACTCGGGGGATCCGAGCAGTACTTC CATSSGLGGSEQYF
TRBD1 NA TRBJ1-2 TRBV7-2 TGTGCCAGCAGCTCAGGACAGGGTGCCTATGGCTACACCTTC CASSSGQGAYGYTF
NA NA TRBJ1-3 TRBV7-2 TGTGCCAGCAGCTTAGATCCCGGCTCTGGAAACACCATATATTTT CASSLDPGSGNTIYF
NA NA TRBJ2-3 TRBV2 TGTGCCAGCAGTGTAGCGACAGATACGCAGTATTTT CASSVATDTQYF
NA NA TRBJ1-2 TRBV6-5 TGTGCCAGCAGTTACTCCTTTGGGCAGGACTATGGCTACACCTTC CASSYSFGQDYGYTF
NA NA TRBJ2-7 TRBV4-1 TGCGCCAGCAGCCGGACCCGAACAGGGTTGGGCGAGCAGTACTTC CASSRTRTGLGEQYF
NA NA TRBJ1-3 TRBV11-2 TGTGCCAGCAGCTTCGGGGTAACCATATATTTT CASSFGVTIYF
TRBD1 NA TRBJ1-3 TRBV19 TGTGCCAGTAGTTCAACGGGACAGAGCTCTGGAAACACCATATATTTT CASSSTGQSSGNTIYF
TRBD2 NA TRBJ2-3 TRBV2 TGTGCCAGCGCTGGGGGGGGATCGAAAGATACGCAGTATTTT CASAGGGSKDTQYF
NA NA TRBJ2-1 TRBV7-9 TGTGCCAGCAGCCCGGGCCCCGGTGAGCAGTTCTTC CASSPGPGEQFF
NA NA TRBJ2-5 TRBV5-4 TGTGCCAGCAGCTTAAGCGGAACGGAAGAGACCCAGTACTTC CASSLSGTEETQYF
NA NA TRBJ1-4 TRBV15 TGTGCCACCAGCAGAAACAGGGTCACCACTAATGAAAAACTGTTTTTT CATSRNRVTTNEKLFF
TRBD2 NA TRBJ2-1 TRBV4-1 TGCGCCAGCAGGTTCAGCGGGAGCTACAATGAGCAGTTCTTC CASRFSGSYNEQFF
NA NA TRBJ2-5 TRBV20-1 TGCAGTGCTAGTAGTTCGTGGGAGACCCAGTACTTC CSASSSWETQYF